Below are 16 T cell receptor beta chains sequenced from a single sample in a study of blood T cell repertoires in COVID-19. Assay used: immunoSEQ multiplex PCR; TCRdb lists only in-frame clones, some missing. Of some 100,000 clones in the sample, roughly four fifths are singletons; the top ten hold around 7.3%. Sequencing was done on a sample of peripheral blood. The receptors come from a man aged 45-60 years with active or convalescent COVID-19.

The chain joins TRBV3-1 (or the pseudogene TRBV3-2) to TRBJ2-1; perhaps TRBD2 as D (5 bases). Trimming took 4 bases from V and 5 from J, leaving 6 bases between them. Germline CDR1 and CDR2: LGHDT and YNNKEL (reference sequence). The CDR3 extends over 12 amino acids. The CDR3, as DNA: TGTGCCAGCAGCCGAGGGAACAATGAGCAGTTCTTC. Amino acids: CASSRGNNEQFF.

The chain is built from TRBV5-1 and TRBJ2-7, with TRBD1 matching over 11 bases. The V gene end was trimmed by 4 bases and the J gene end by 5 bases; junction bases not matched to a gene: 5. Germline V gives CDR1 SGHRS, CDR2 YFSETQ. This CDR3 has 14 residues. The CDR3 is CASSHGQGANEQYF. In DNA, the CDR3 is TGCGCCAGCAGCCACGGACAGGGGGCAAACGAGCAGTACTTC.

Here the CDR3 DNA reads TGTGCCAGCAGCCCCCGGGCGGGGCTATCTGGGGCCAACGTCCTGACTTTC. Encoded protein: CASSPRAGLSGANVLTF. This sequence joins TRBV14 and TRBJ2-6, with D tentatively TRBD2 (6 bases). V shed 4 bases and J shed 1 base, with 14 bases lying between them. Looked up from germline, CDR1 is SGHDN and CDR2 is FVKESK. The CDR3 runs 17 residues.

This sequence joins TRBV11-2 and TRBJ2-1; 9 bases map to TRBD2. The CDR3 has 15 residues. From germline, CDR1 is SGHAT and CDR2 FQNNGV. J gave up 6 bases and V 5 bases, and 8 bases lay outside the gene matches. The DNA for the CDR3 is TGTGCCAGCAGCCGCCTAGCGGGGCGCCCCAATGAGCAGTTCTTC. Translated, it gives CASSRLAGRPNEQFF.

This clone appeared a single time. This chain uses TRBV12-3 or TRBV12-4 with TRBJ2-2; D not resolved. V lost 3 bases, J lost 6 bases, and 2 bases lay in between. The CDR3 runs 11 residues. CDR3 coding DNA: TGTGCCAGCAGTTTCGCCGGGGAGCTGTTTTTT. It codes for CASSFAGELFF.

V gene TRBV4-1 combines with J gene TRBJ2-3, with TRBD2 matching 13 bases. CDR1 is MGHRA and CDR2 is YSYEKL in the germline V gene. This CDR3 is built from 17 residues. The V gene end was trimmed by 2 bases and the J gene end by 2 bases; junction bases not matched to a gene: 4. The CDR3 is CASSQTGLAGNTDTQYF. In DNA form, the CDR3 reads TGCGCCAGCAGCCAAACGGGACTAGCGGGAAACACAGATACGCAGTATTTT.

The chain combines TRBV5-1 with TRBJ2-5; 11 positions match TRBD2. This CDR3 region has 15 residues. Trimming took 5 bases from V and 5 from J; bases not matched to a gene: 8. Germline loops: CDR1 SGHRS, CDR2 YFSETQ. The DNA of the CDR3 is TGCGCCAGCAGATCTGGACTAGCGGGTGGGGAGACCCAGTACTTC. This codes for CASRSGLAGGETQYF.

The genes are TRBV5-4 and TRBJ2-3, with D unresolved. The CDR3 has 15 amino acids. Trimming removed 1 base from V and 0 bases from J, with 9 bases in between. The germline V gene has CDR1 SGHNT and CDR2 YYREEE (reference sequence). The CDR3 sequence is CASSLKLTSTDTQYF. CDR3 sequence (DNA): TGTGCCAGCAGCTTGAAACTTACTAGCACAGATACGCAGTATTTT.

The rearrangement uses TRBV24-1 and TRBJ1-5; tentatively, D is TRBD1 (6 bases). Looked up from germline, CDR1 is KGHDR and CDR2 is SFDVKD. The length of the CDR3 is 16 residues. The V gene lost 3 bases and the J gene lost 0 bases, with 11 bases spanning the gap. CDR3 DNA sequence: TGTGCCACCAGTGATAAAGGGACACATAGCAATCAGCCCCAGCATTTT. This sequence encodes CATSDKGTHSNQPQHF.

This sequence joins TRBV7-2 and TRBJ1-6; a weak D match, TRBD1 (6 bases). The V gene lost 5 bases and the J gene lost 10 bases, with 24 bases spanning the gap. The length of the CDR3 is 17 residues. CDR1 and CDR2 from the germline V gene are SGHTA and FQGNSA. The CDR3 bases are TGTGCCAGCAGCCCTACCCCGGACAGTTTCGCGCGATCACCCCTCCACTTT. Residues: CASSPTPDSFARSPLHF.

The chain couples TRBV6-5 to TRBJ1-4; D unclear. This CDR3 spans 14 amino acids. The V end lost 7 bases, the J end lost 1 base, and 10 bases lay between the germline ends. Germline V gene sequence: CDR1 MNHEY, CDR2 SVGAGI. The CDR3: CASTPAETNEKLFF. DNA for the CDR3: TGTGCCAGCACCCCAGCGGAAACTAATGAAAAACTGTTTTTT.

This sequence joins TRBV11-3 and TRBJ2-1, with TRBD2 matching over 10 bases. V was pared by 0 bases and J by 2 bases, with 7 bases of the junction left unmatched. Germline V lookup: CDR1 SGHNT, CDR2 YENEEA. This CDR3 spans 18 amino acids. The CDR3 spells CASSLDLSGGAPYNEQFF. The CDR3 nucleotides are TGTGCCAGCAGCTTAGATCTAAGCGGGGGGGCCCCCTACAATGAGCAGTTCTTC.

The chain employs TRBV19 and TRBJ2-1, with 9 bases fitting TRBD2. Germline V gene sequence: CDR1 LNHDA, CDR2 SQIVND (reference sequence). V shed 6 bases, J shed 9 bases, and the junction held 15 bases outside the gene matches. The CDR3 runs to 16 residues. Written as DNA, the CDR3 is TGTGCCAGTAGGAAAACAAGCGGGGGGTTATTGGGTGAGCAGTTCTTC. Translating it yields CASRKTSGGLLGEQFF.

The chain combines TRBV12-3 or TRBV12-4 with TRBJ2-2; D is unclear. This CDR3 has 13 amino acids. V lost 3 bases and J lost 3, with 5 bases in between. The CDR3 sequence is CASSFRDTGELFF. The CDR3 DNA is TGTGCCAGCAGTTTTCGTGACACCGGGGAGCTGTTTTTT.

The chain joins TRBV19 to TRBJ1-2; D is ambiguous. The V gene's germline CDR1 is LNHDA and CDR2 SQIVND (reference sequence). V was clipped by 5 bases and J by 4 bases, with 14 bases between them. The CDR3 consists of 14 residues. CDR3: CASSASWAVYGYTF. The DNA for the CDR3 is TGTGCCAGTAGTGCCTCCTGGGCCGTCTATGGCTACACCTTC.

The genes are TRBV24-1 and TRBJ1-2, with 7 bases that match TRBD1. The CDR3 consists of 13 residues. Germline CDR1 KGHDR, CDR2 SFDVKD. The J segment lost 8 bases and the V segment lost 3 bases, leaving 5 bases of the junction unmatched. The CDR3 DNA reads TGTGCCACCAGTGATCGGACAGGCGGCGGCTACACCTTC. Its translation: CATSDRTGGGYTF.